This paragraph reports one T cell receptor beta chain. Germline lookup yields CDR1 SGHRS and CDR2 YFSETQ. There are 16 residues in the CDR3. V was clipped by 4 bases and J by 8 bases; unmatched bases: 10. These data come from a study of technical replicates of blood from several donors. The repertoire was sequenced with immunoSEQ multiplex PCR; TCRdb's copy has only in-frame clones and lacks some. The repertoire holds about 83,000 clones, more than 80% seen once, with about 0.26% in the top ten. The sequencing sample was made of T cells isolated from PBMCs. This clonotype was obtained from a human donor in good health. The V and J genes are TRBV5-1 and TRBJ2-1, with TRBD2 identical over 12 bases. CDR3 loop: CASSRHGLAGRDEQFF. The CDR3 DNA reads as TGCGCCAGCAGCCGACATGGACTAGCGGGACGTGATGAGCAGTTCTTC.